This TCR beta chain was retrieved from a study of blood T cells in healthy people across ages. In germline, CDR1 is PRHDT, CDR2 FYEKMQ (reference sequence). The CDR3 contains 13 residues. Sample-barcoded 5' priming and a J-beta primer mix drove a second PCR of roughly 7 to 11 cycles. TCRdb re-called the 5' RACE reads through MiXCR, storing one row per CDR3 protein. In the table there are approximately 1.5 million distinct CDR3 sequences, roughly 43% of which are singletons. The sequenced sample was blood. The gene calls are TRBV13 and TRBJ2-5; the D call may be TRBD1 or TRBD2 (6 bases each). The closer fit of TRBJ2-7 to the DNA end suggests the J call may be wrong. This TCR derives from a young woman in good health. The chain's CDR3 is CASSWTGATEQYF. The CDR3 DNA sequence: TGTGCCAGCAGCTGGACGGGGGCGACCGAGCAGTACTTC.